This T cell receptor (beta chain) originates from a study of T cells in Graves' hyperthyroidism and ophthalmopathy (dated by TCRdb to between 2018 and 2021). In the study overall: Peripheral blood was collected at initial diagnosis, before any treatment. To identify distinguishing TCR V-J signatures, a discovery cohort of about 100 patients was used, comprising some 43 with Graves' ophthalmopathy and approximately 57 with stable Graves' hyperthyroidism. Prospective prediction of ophthalmopathy was tested in an independent validation cohort of approximately 19 hyperthyroidism patients and 17 patients who later progressed to ophthalmopathy. For training and testing, the 100 or so patients in the discovery cohort were randomly divided in a 7:3 ratio. In addition, the study compared T-cell repertoires in thyroid tissue and in blood from five to seven Graves' hyperthyroidism patients. After blood sampling, hyperthyroidism patients were treated with methimazole at a starting dose of 30 mg daily, and ophthalmopathy patients were treated with high-dose intravenous methylprednisolone. According to the paper, TCR Vbeta CDR3 sequencing was carried out on over 130 peripheral blood samples, which came from 40 to 45 ophthalmopathy, approximately 78 hyperthyroidism and around 17 progressor patients. What the authors observed across the whole study: In cross-validation, a model built on a 13 V-J signature told ophthalmopathy apart from stable hyperthyroidism with over 85% sensitivity and roughly 82% specificity, and in testing the same model reached 80%/75%. Blood samples also contained most of the expanded thyroid clonotypes (frequency above 0.001), which suggests that blood repertoires may reflect thyroid immune responses. In validation, the model predicted progression to ophthalmopathy with over 65% sensitivity and approximately 74% specificity, a median of approximately 6.5 months before onset. Sample size was not statistically predetermined, and blinding of investigators to group allocation was not performed.

V loses 2 bases, J loses 6 bases, and the germline ends lie 7 bases apart. From the germline V gene, CDR1 is MNHEY and CDR2 is SVGEGT. The CDR3 spans 12 residues, from the cysteine through the phenylalanine. This entry keeps only the CDR3 DNA: 36 bases, framed from base 1. Amplification of TCR beta CDR3 regions was carried out from RNA transcripts. A first-round RT-PCR of the TCR CDR3 used the HTBI primer set with the Qiagen OneStep RT-PCR kit. Libraries were constructed in a second round of multiplex PCR, after which size selection and purification were carried out. Libraries were sequenced paired-end with 100 bp reads on an Illumina HiSeq2000. In the source study's methods: SOAPnuke was used to process the raw data, throwing out any read that contained adapters or uncalled bases, had a mean Phred below 15, or lacked an exact constant-primer or identifier match. High-quality paired reads were merged using COPE v1.2.5, and each unique nucleotide sequence was defined as a clonotype. Clonotypes were aligned to IMGT TRBV, TRBD and TRBJ reference segments using MiTCR v1.1. The analysis included only V-J combinations with a frequency above 0.0001, which together covered 99% to 99.2% of the repertoires. The TCS score was defined as the ratio of F50 (clonal expansion) to E x V (chaos), calculated using BLOSUM62-based TCRdist between CDR3 peptides within each V-J. Welch's t-statistics and random forest reduced around 510 V-J features to roughly 13, which were used in a naive Bayes classifier (R e1071). Clones were called with MiXCR by TCRdb after fastp trimmed the public reads at Q25, and only in-frame beta chains were retained. Rows are unified per CDR3 protein, each entry keeping the most common DNA and genes. For this entry, the V and J calls and clone size follow TCRdb and not the study's own pipeline. Across this sample there are under 300,000 distinct CDR3 sequences, with roughly 15% seen only once. The ten top clones hold more than 30% of the sample.

The hyperthyroidism patients were between 18 and 65 years old and newly diagnosed, with a disease duration of less than 2 months. Exclusion was applied to patients with uncontrolled infections, other autoimmune diseases, pregnancy or lactation. Diagnoses were established on the basis of clinical symptoms, serum thyroxine and TRAb, thyroid ultrasound, and orbital computed tomography. Blood from progressor patients was drawn when they were first diagnosed with hyperthyroidism, before any ophthalmopathy symptoms appeared. PBMCs were isolated from more than 8 ml of fresh peripheral blood by Ficoll-Paque density gradient centrifugation. Progressor patients were first diagnosed with Graves' hyperthyroidism and then developed ophthalmopathy during follow-up. Trizol reagent was used to extract total RNA, and RNA quality was then checked on an Agilent 2100 Bioanalyzer. Remarks on this clonotype: What this receptor recognizes is not known. The input lacks base qualities; no much larger clone sits a single base away.

The sequence was collected from a woman aged 50 to 60 with Graves' hyperthyroidism that later progressed to Graves' ophthalmopathy. This chain joins TRBV6-2 or TRBV6-3 to TRBJ1-2, and the D gene may be TRBD1, 5 bases matching. The sequencing sample was made of blood. The CDR3 here reads CASSYPTDGYTF. The nucleotide sequence is TGTGCCAGCAGTTACCCGACAGATGGCTACACCTTC.